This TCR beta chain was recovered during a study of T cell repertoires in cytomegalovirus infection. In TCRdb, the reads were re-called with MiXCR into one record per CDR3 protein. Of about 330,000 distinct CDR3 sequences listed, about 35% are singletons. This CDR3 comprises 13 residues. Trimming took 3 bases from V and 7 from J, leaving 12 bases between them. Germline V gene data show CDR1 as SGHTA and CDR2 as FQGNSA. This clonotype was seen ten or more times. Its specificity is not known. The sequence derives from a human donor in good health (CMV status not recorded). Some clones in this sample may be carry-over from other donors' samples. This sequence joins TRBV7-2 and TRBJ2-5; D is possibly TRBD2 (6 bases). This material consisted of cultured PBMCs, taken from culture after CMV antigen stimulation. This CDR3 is CASSFTGSGTQYF. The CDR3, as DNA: TGTGCCAGCAGCTTTACCGGGAGTGGGACCCAGTACTTC.